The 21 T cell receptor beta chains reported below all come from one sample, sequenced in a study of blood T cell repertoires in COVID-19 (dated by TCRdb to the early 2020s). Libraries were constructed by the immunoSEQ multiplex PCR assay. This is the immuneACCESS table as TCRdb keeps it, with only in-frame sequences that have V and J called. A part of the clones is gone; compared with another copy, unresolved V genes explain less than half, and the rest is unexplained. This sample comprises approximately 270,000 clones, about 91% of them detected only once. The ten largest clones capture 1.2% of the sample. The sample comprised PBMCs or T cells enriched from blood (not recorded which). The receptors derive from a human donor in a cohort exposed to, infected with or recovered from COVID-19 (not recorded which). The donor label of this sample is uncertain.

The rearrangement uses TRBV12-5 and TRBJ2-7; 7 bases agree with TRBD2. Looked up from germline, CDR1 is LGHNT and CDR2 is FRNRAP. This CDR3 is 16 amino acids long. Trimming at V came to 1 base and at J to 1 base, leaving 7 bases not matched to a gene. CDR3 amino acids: CASGLGSWGGSYEQYF. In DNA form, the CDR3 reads TGTGCTAGTGGTTTGGGCTCGTGGGGGGGTTCCTACGAGCAGTACTTC.

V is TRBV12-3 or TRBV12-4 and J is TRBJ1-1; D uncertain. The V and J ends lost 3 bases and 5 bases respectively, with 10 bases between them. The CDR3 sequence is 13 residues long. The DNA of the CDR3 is TGTGCCAGCAGTTTTAGCGGACTTACTGAAGCTTTCTTT. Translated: CASSFSGLTEAFF.

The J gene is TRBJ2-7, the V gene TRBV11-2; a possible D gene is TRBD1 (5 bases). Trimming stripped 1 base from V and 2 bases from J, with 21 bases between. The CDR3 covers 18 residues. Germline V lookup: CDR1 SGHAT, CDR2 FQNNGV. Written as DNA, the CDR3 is TGTGCCAGCAGCTTAGTATCGTTGGGCTATCAGGGCCCCTACGAGCAGTACTTC. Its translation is CASSLVSLGYQGPYEQYF. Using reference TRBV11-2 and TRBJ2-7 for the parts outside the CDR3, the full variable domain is EAGVAQSPRYKIIEKRQSVAFWCNPISGHATLYWYQQILGQGPKLLIQFQNNGVVDDSQLPKDRFSAERLKGVDSTLKIQPAKLEDSAVYLCASSLVSLGYQGPYEQYFGPGTRLTVT.

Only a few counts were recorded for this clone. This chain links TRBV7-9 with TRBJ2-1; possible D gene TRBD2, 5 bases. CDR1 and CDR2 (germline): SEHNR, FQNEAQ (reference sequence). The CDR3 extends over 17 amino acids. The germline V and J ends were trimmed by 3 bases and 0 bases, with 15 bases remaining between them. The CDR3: CASSFPSDYSSYNEQFF. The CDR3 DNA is TGTGCCAGCAGCTTTCCCAGCGACTACAGCTCCTACAATGAGCAGTTCTTC.

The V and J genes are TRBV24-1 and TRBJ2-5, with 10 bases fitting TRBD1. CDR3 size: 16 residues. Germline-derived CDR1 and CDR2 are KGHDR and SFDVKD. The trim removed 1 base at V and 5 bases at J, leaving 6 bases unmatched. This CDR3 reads CATSDLGTGAGETQYF. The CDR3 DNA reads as TGTGCCACCAGTGATTTAGGGACAGGGGCCGGGGAGACCCAGTACTTC.

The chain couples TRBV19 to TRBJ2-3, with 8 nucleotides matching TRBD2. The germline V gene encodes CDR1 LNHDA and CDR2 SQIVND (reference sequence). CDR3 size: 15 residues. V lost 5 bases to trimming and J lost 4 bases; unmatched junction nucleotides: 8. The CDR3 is CASSYRTSNPDTQYF. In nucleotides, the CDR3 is TGTGCCAGTAGTTACCGGACTAGCAACCCAGATACGCAGTATTTT.

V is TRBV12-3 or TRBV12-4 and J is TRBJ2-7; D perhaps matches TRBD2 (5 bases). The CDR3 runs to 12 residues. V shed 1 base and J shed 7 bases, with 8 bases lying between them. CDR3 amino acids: CASSLVSGEQYF. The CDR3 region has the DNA TGTGCCAGCAGTTTAGTTTCGGGAGAGCAGTACTTC.

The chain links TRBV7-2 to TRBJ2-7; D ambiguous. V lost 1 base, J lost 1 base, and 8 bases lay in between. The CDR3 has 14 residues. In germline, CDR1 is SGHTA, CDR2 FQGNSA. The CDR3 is CASSLVVSSYEQYF. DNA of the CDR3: TGTGCCAGCAGCTTAGTCGTGAGTTCCTACGAGCAGTACTTC.

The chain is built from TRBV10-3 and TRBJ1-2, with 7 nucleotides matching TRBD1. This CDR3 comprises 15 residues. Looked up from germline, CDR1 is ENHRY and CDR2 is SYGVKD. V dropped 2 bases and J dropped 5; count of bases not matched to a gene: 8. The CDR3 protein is CAISEKVGGWYGYTF. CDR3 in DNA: TGTGCCATCAGTGAGAAGGTAGGGGGCTGGTATGGCTACACCTTC.

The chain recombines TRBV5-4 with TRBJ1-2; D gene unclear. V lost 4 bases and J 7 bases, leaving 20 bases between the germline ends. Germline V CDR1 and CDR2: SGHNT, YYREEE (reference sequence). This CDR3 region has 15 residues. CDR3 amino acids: CASSVPPFGSSGYTF. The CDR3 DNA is TGTGCCAGCAGCGTTCCTCCTTTCGGGTCTAGTGGCTACACCTTC.

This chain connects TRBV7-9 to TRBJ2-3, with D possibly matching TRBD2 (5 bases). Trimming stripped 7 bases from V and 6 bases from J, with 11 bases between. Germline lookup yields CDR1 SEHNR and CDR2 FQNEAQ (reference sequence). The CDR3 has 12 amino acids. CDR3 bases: TGTGCCAGCAATCCCGGAGGTGATACGCAGTATTTT. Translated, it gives CASNPGGDTQYF.

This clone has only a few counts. CDR3 nucleotide sequence: TGTGCCAGCAGTCCGGGACAGAATTTAGCCAAAAACATTCAGTACTTC. The encoded protein is CASSPGQNLAKNIQYF. The chain combines TRBV28 with TRBJ2-4; 7 nucleotides match TRBD1. Germline loops: CDR1 MDHEN, CDR2 SYDVKM. Trimming at V came to 5 bases and at J to 0 bases, leaving 7 bases not matched to a gene. This CDR3 has 16 residues.

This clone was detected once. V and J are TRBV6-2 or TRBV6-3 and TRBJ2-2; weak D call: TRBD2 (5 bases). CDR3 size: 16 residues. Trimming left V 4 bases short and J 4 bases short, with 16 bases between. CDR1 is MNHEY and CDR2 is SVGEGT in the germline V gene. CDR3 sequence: CASSSPGTRSTGELFF. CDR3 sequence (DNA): TGTGCCAGCAGTTCCCCCGGAACTAGGTCCACCGGGGAGCTGTTTTTT.

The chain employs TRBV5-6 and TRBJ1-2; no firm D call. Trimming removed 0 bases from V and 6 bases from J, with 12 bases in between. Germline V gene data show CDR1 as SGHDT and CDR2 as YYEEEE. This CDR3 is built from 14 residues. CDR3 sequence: CASSLGSGGHGYTF. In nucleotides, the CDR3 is TGTGCCAGCAGCTTGGGGTCAGGAGGGCATGGCTACACCTTC.

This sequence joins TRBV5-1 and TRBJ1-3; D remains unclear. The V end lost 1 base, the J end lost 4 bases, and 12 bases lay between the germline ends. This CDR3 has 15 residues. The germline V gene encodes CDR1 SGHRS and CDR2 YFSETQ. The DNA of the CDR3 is TGCGCCAGCAGCTTGTCGACTAGTGTAGGAAACACCATATATTTT. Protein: CASSLSTSVGNTIYF. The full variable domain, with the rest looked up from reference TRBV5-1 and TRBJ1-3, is KAGVTQTPRYLIKTRGQQVTLSCSPISGHRSVSWYQQTPGQGLQFLFEYFSETQRNKGNFPGRFSGRQFSNSRSEMNVSTLELGDSALYLCASSLSTSVGNTIYFGEGSWLTVV.

In nucleotides, the CDR3 is TGTGCCAGTAGTATGGGCACAAACGAAGCTTTCTTT. Amino acid sequence: CASSMGTNEAFF. The chain employs TRBV19 and TRBJ1-1; D not resolved. Trimming cost V 3 bases and J 8 bases, with 10 bases left between them. The CDR3 runs 12 residues. Germline lookup yields CDR1 LNHDA and CDR2 SQIVND (reference sequence).

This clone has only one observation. CDR3 DNA sequence: TGTGCCAGTAGTTTCGGACAGTTATATAATTCACCCCTCCACTTT. Encoded protein: CASSFGQLYNSPLHF. This sequence joins TRBV19 and TRBJ1-6, with D possibly TRBD1 on 6 matching bases. V lost 5 bases and J 4 bases, leaving 12 bases between the germline ends. Germline CDR1 reads LNHDA; CDR2 reads SQIVND (reference sequence). CDR3 length: 15 amino acids.

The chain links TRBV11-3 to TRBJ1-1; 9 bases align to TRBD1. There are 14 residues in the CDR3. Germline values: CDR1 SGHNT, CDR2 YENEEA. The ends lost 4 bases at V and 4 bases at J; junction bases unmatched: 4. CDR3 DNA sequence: TGTGCCAGCAGCTGGAACAGGGGGCTCACTGAAGCTTTCTTT. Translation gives CASSWNRGLTEAFF.

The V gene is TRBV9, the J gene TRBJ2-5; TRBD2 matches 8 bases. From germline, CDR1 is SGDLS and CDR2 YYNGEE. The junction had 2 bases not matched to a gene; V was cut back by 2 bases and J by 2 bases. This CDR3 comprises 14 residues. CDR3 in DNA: TGTGCCAGCAGCGTGCGGGGGGCACAAGAGACCCAGTACTTC. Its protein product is CASSVRGAQETQYF.

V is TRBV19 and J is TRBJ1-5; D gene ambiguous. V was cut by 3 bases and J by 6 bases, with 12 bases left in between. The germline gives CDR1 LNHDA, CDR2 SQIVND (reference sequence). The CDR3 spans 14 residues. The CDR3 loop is CASSITPASQPQHF. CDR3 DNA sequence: TGTGCCAGTAGTATTACCCCCGCGAGTCAGCCCCAGCATTTT.

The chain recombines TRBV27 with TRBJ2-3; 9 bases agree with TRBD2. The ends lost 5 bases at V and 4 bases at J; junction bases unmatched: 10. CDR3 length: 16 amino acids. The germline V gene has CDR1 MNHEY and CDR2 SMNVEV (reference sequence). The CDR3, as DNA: TGTGCCAGCAGTAGCACCACTAGCGGGTATGCAGATACGCAGTATTTT. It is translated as CASSSTTSGYADTQYF.